This passage covers 5 T cell receptor beta chains from one sample sequenced in a study of blood T cell repertoires in COVID-19. This table comes from immunoSEQ multiplex PCR, and its TCRdb copy is limited to in-frame clones, with some not included. The sample shows around 160,000 clones, 80% to 90% of them seen only once. The sample consisted of peripheral blood. Receptors originate from a man aged 18 to 29 with COVID-19, enrolled during active disease.

The chain has TRBV3-1 (or the pseudogene TRBV3-2) and TRBJ2-5; D unclear. The V gene lost 7 bases and the J gene lost 2 bases, with 11 bases spanning the gap. The CDR3 has 13 amino acids. Germline V gene sequence: CDR1 LGHDT, CDR2 YNNKEL (reference sequence). CDR3 DNA: TGTGCCAGCACGGAGACCTTACAAGAGACCCAGTACTTC. Protein: CASTETLQETQYF.

The chain uses TRBV6-5 and TRBJ2-7; TRBD2 aligns across 8 bases. This CDR3 contains 15 residues. V lost 7 bases and J lost 3; bases outside the gene matches: 11. Germline loops: CDR1 MNHEY, CDR2 SVGAGI. The CDR3 spells CASNALAGPHYEQYF. The DNA of the CDR3 is TGTGCCAGCAACGCTTTAGCGGGACCGCACTACGAGCAGTACTTC.

This chain uses TRBV28 with TRBJ1-5; possible D gene TRBD1, 6 bases. The CDR3 totals 15 residues. CDR1 and CDR2 (germline): MDHEN, SYDVKM. Deletions cut 6 bases from V and 0 bases from J, with 12 bases between. The CDR3 DNA reads as TGTGCCAGCAGCCGGGGGGGGGCTAGCAATCAGCCCCAGCATTTT. Translation gives CASSRGGASNQPQHF.

The J gene is TRBJ2-2, the V gene TRBV10-3; 7 positions match TRBD1. Trimming took 8 bases from V and 0 from J; bases not matched to a gene: 9. The CDR3 loop spans 16 amino acids. In germline, CDR1 is ENHRY, CDR2 SYGVKD. The CDR3 loop reads CAIALTGVSNTGELFF. The CDR3 DNA reads TGTGCCATCGCCCTAACAGGGGTCTCGAACACCGGGGAGCTGTTTTTT.

The rearrangement joins TRBV7-9 to TRBJ2-1; D unresolved. The CDR3 runs 14 residues. Trimming removed 1 base at V and 1 base at J, with 5 bases between. Germline-derived CDR1 and CDR2 are SEHNR and FQNEAQ (reference sequence). The CDR3 sequence: CASSLGQSYNEQFF. For the CDR3, the DNA is TGTGCCAGCAGCTTAGGCCAGTCCTACAATGAGCAGTTCTTC.